Below, one TCR beta chain is given with its context. Its target is not known. V lost 0 bases and J lost 2; bases outside the gene matches: 12. The CDR3 length is 18 residues. Germline CDR1 LNHDA, CDR2 SQIVND (reference sequence). This entry comes from a study of cytomegalovirus exposure and HLA in healthy donors. The PCR ran on 60 Vbeta and 13 Jbeta primers. The assay was immunoSEQ multiplex PCR, and TCRdb's table has in-frame clones only and misses some. The profile shows about 130,000 clones, more than 80% of them singletons. Whole-study results and caveats: Listed as cytomegalovirus-associated were 150 or so TCR beta chains. Several top significant clusters appeared, in a later analysis, to be linked to common viral pathogens. Some public TCRs appeared in many individuals, while most sequences were rare.

The rearrangement joins TRBV19 to TRBJ2-5; 7 positions agree with TRBD1. This TCR was recovered from a man aged 25 to 40 in good health and CMV-seropositive. The specimen sequenced was PBMCs. CDR3 bases: TGTGCCAGTAGTATAGAAGTTAGGGGGACAGAAAATCAAGAGACCCAGTACTTC. Translation gives CASSIEVRGTENQETQYF.